This is a list of T cell receptor beta chains from one sample in a study of T cells after yellow fever vaccination. TCRdb independently ran MiXCR on the 5' RACE reads; one entry per CDR3 protein. The sample holds some 560,000 distinct CDR3 sequences, around 17% seen once. Sequencing was performed on PBMCs, taken 5 days after the first yellow fever vaccination. These receptors were taken from a young man who received the YFV17D yellow fever vaccine. CDR3s include the opening cysteine and the closing phenylalanine or tryptophan. The order of the fields is V gene, J gene, D gene, clone size, CDR3 protein, CDR3 DNA. A D gene is named only where the DNA matches it firmly. Clone size is not always given. Where it is, it says once, few, many or a class for expanded clones.

>TRBV4-3|TRBJ2-2|NA|few
CASSQDRGLVELFF
TGCGCCAGCAGCCAAGATAGGGGGTTGGTGGAGCTGTTTTTT
>TRBV20-1|TRBJ2-1|NA|NA
CSAQERGTYNEQFF
TGCAGTGCTCAGGAGAGAGGGACCTACAATGAGCAGTTCTTC
>TRBV4-3|TRBJ1-2|NA|NA
CASSQDLPGRYDYGYTF
TGCGCCAGCAGCCAAGATCTCCCAGGGAGGTATGACTATGGCTACACCTTC
>TRBV4-3|TRBJ2-1|NA|many
CASSRAPSNNEQFF
TGCGCCAGCAGCCGAGCCCCCTCGAACAATGAGCAGTTCTTC
>TRBV6-1|TRBJ2-5|NA|few
CASSEERRLVVSPQYF
TGTGCCAGCAGTGAAGAGAGAAGACTAGTCGTTTCCCCCCAGTACTTC
>TRBV9|TRBJ2-1|NA|few
CASSVGWNEQFF
TGTGCCAGCAGCGTAGGATGGAATGAGCAGTTCTTC
>TRBV2|TRBJ1-1|TRBD1|few
CASQTGVAFF
TGTGCCAGTCAGACAGGGGTGGCTTTCTTT
>TRBV29-1|TRBJ1-2|NA|NA
CSVDDRNYGYTF
TGCAGCGTTGACGACAGGAACTATGGCTACACCTTC
>TRBV20-1|TRBJ2-7|NA|NA
CSSSGYNSYEQYF
TGCAGTTCCTCAGGTTACAACTCCTACGAGCAGTACTTC
>TRBV5-1|TRBJ2-7|NA|NA
CASSLAGVGYYEQYF
TGCGCCAGCAGCTTGGCCGGGGTGGGTTACTACGAGCAGTACTTC
>TRBV5-1|TRBJ1-1|NA|NA
CASSLQRLTEAFF
TGCGCCAGCAGCTTACAGCGGCTCACTGAAGCTTTCTTT
>TRBV20-1|TRBJ2-5|NA|many
CSASPLARETQYF
TGCAGTGCTAGTCCGTTGGCTAGAGAGACCCAGTACTTC
>TRBV10-3|TRBJ2-5|NA|NA
CAIMSGDSAEETQYF
TGTGCCATCATGTCTGGGGATTCCGCGGAAGAGACCCAGTACTTC
>TRBV12-3/TRBV12-4|TRBJ2-3|NA|many
CASSLRHTDTQYF
TGTGCCAGCAGTTTACGACACACAGATACGCAGTATTTT
>TRBV7-3|TRBJ2-2|NA|few
CASSQTQDMTGELFF
TGTGCCAGCAGCCAAACACAGGATATGACCGGGGAGCTGTTTTTT
>TRBV5-1|TRBJ2-3|NA|few
CASSPSGITDTQYF
TGCGCCAGCAGCCCCAGTGGGATCACAGATACGCAGTATTTT
>TRBV12-3/TRBV12-4|TRBJ2-5|TRBD2|few
CASSPPSGGQETQYF
TGTGCCAGCAGTCCTCCTAGCGGCGGGCAAGAGACCCAGTACTTC
>TRBV4-2|TRBJ2-2|NA|NA
CASSQDTLYSGELFF
TGTGCCAGCAGCCAAGATACACTGTACTCCGGGGAGCTGTTTTTT
>TRBV28|TRBJ2-6|NA|few
CASSLSVLVSGANVLTF
TGTGCCAGCAGTTTATCGGTACTAGTATCTGGGGCCAACGTCCTGACTTTC
>TRBV3-1|TRBJ1-2|NA|NA
CATGQNNYGYTF
TGTGCCACTGGACAGAATAACTATGGCTACACCTTC
>TRBV4-1|TRBJ1-5|NA|few
CASSHGPGRERVSGQPQHF
TGCGCCAGCAGCCACGGACCAGGCAGGGAGAGGGTTAGTGGACAGCCCCAGCATTTT
>TRBV6-5|TRBJ1-1|NA|few
CASSYVMTSTEAFF
TGTGCCAGCAGTTACGTGATGACTAGTACTGAAGCTTTCTTT
>TRBV18|TRBJ2-2|NA|many
CASSPAGNTGELFF
TGTGCCAGCTCACCAGCGGGGAACACCGGGGAGCTGTTTTTT
>TRBV29-1|TRBJ2-1|TRBD2|few
CSVPRLAGSNNEQFF
TGCAGCGTCCCCCGACTAGCGGGGTCTAACAATGAGCAGTTCTTC